A single sample gave rise to the 27 T cell receptor beta chains below, sequenced in a study of CD8 T cells in ankylosing spondylitis. MiXCR was run by TCRdb on the 5' RACE reads, yielding one entry per CDR3 protein. The table shows under 300,000 distinct CDR3 sequences, with approximately 11% occurring only once. Material for sequencing was blood, either unsorted or a sorted T cell fraction (not recorded which). The receptors were sampled from a male donor with ankylosing spondylitis or in good health (not recorded which).

This clonotype was picked up many times. The V and J genes are TRBV4-1 and TRBJ2-7, with D possibly being TRBD1 (5 bases). Germline CDR1 reads MGHRA; CDR2 reads YSYEKL. V gave up 2 bases and J gave up 4 bases, with 18 bases separating them. This CDR3 region has 16 residues. The CDR3 region has the DNA TGCGCCAGCAGCCAACTTTCACAGGTTGCTAGGTACGAGCAGTACTTC. Translated, it gives CASSQLSQVARYEQYF.

This clonotype has a handful of counts. The chain uses TRBV11-2 and TRBJ2-1; TRBD2 matches at 7 bases. Looked up from germline, CDR1 is SGHAT and CDR2 is FQNNGV. This CDR3 comprises 17 residues. V dropped 4 bases and J dropped 4; count of bases not matched to a gene: 13. CDR3 residues: CASSSSLLATGYNEQFF. The CDR3, as DNA: TGTGCCAGCAGCTCAAGCCTACTAGCGACCGGTTACAATGAGCAGTTCTTC.

This clonotype came up many times. This chain links TRBV12-3 or TRBV12-4 with TRBJ1-1; D might be TRBD1 (5 bases). The CDR3 contains 13 residues. Trimming cost V 2 bases and J 6 bases, with 10 bases left between them. CDR3 sequence reads: CASSLKGSAEAFF. CDR3 nucleotide sequence: TGTGCCAGCAGTTTAAAGGGGTCCGCTGAAGCTTTCTTT.

This clonotype was recorded at least ten times. V usage is TRBV6-2 or TRBV6-3 and J usage is TRBJ1-3; no reliable D call. Germline lookup yields CDR1 MNHEY and CDR2 SVGEGT. The CDR3 sequence is 16 residues long. V was clipped by 5 bases and J by 0 bases, with 14 bases between them. This CDR3 is CASSVLRAISGNTIYF. The CDR3 DNA is TGTGCCAGCAGTGTCCTCCGGGCCATCTCTGGAAACACCATATATTTT.

Only a few counts were recorded for this clonotype. The V and J genes are TRBV7-2 and TRBJ2-1, with a weak D call TRBD2 (5 bases). CDR1 and CDR2 (germline): SGHTA, FQGNSA. This CDR3 spans 15 amino acids. The V end lost 0 bases, the J end lost 7 bases, and 13 bases lay between the germline ends. CDR3 bases: TGTGCCAGCAGCTTAGCGGCACTAGTGGCGAATGAGCAGTTCTTC. Amino acids: CASSLAALVANEQFF.

There are many counts of this clonotype. This rearrangement joins TRBV20-1 to TRBJ2-1; 16 nucleotides line up with TRBD2. This CDR3 has 15 amino acids. Germline V gene sequence: CDR1 DFQATT, CDR2 SNEGSKA (reference sequence). V lost 6 bases to trimming and J lost 10 bases; unmatched junction nucleotides: 9. The CDR3 nucleotides are TGCAGTGCCGCCGAAGGGGGACTAGCGGGAGGGGAGCAGTTCTTC. This codes for CSAAEGGLAGGEQFF.

This clonotype was picked up many times. The chain recombines TRBV5-1 with TRBJ1-2; maybe TRBD1 (5 bases). The CDR3 extends over 16 amino acids. Trimming left V 4 bases short and J 4 bases short, with 20 bases between. CDR1 SGHRS and CDR2 YFSETQ come from the germline V gene. CDR3 loop: CASSQEGDGNFYGYTF. CDR3 sequence (DNA): TGCGCCAGCAGCCAGGAAGGGGACGGGAACTTCTATGGCTACACCTTC. The complete variable domain, with remaining parts taken from reference TRBV5-1 and TRBJ1-2, reads KAGVTQTPRYLIKTRGQQVTLSCSPISGHRSVSWYQQTPGQGLQFLFEYFSETQRNKGNFPGRFSGRQFSNSRSEMNVSTLELGDSALYLCASSQEGDGNFYGYTFGSGTRLTVV.

This clonotype was seen many times. The genes are TRBV21-1 and TRBJ2-7; TRBD2, the table's D call, was not compared with the DNA. TRBV21-1 is flagged as a pseudogene. This CDR3 has 16 amino acids. The CDR3 sequence: CASSKEWTSGSYEQYF. The CDR3 DNA sequence: TGTGCCAGCAGCAAAGAATGGACTAGCGGGAGCTACGAGCAGTACTTC.

In its sample, this clonotype was seen many times. The V and J genes are TRBV5-1 and TRBJ2-1; D is unresolved. Per the germline V gene, CDR1 is SGHRS and CDR2 is YFSETQ. V was cut by 5 bases and J by 0 bases, with 12 bases left in between. The CDR3 has 15 residues. DNA of the CDR3: TGCGCCAGCAGTAGTCAACGAAACTCCTACAATGAGCAGTTCTTC. As protein: CASSSQRNSYNEQFF.

The table lists this clonotype with many counts. The V and J genes are TRBV5-1 and TRBJ1-2, with TRBD1 identical over 7 bases. CDR1 is SGHRS, CDR2 YFSETQ, per germline. The J segment lost 4 bases and the V segment lost 0 bases, leaving 3 bases of the junction unmatched. The CDR3 is 14 residues long. CDR3 in DNA: TGCGCCAGCAGCTTGGGCGACAGGGTCTATGGCTACACCTTC. Translated, it gives CASSLGDRVYGYTF.

The chain couples TRBV20-1 to TRBJ1-2; no reliable D call. The CDR3 covers 15 residues. The germline V gene encodes CDR1 DFQATT and CDR2 SNEGSKA (reference sequence). With 3 bases removed from V and 4 bases from J, the gap between germline ends came to 18 bases. CDR3 nucleotide sequence: TGCAGTGCTAGCCCCCAAGGGCGGGTCTCCTATGGCTACACCTTC. Its translation is CSASPQGRVSYGYTF.

In this sample, this clonotype turned up many times. This chain links TRBV6-4 with TRBJ2-5; D may be TRBD1 or TRBD2 (5 bases each). Germline CDR1 is MRHNA and CDR2 is SNTAGT. This CDR3 is built from 15 residues. Trimming took 3 bases from V and 2 from J, leaving 13 bases between them. The CDR3 reads CASSDPRDQQETQYF. The CDR3 DNA sequence: TGTGCCAGCAGTGATCCTCGGGACCAACAAGAGACCCAGTACTTC.

The chain joins TRBV7-9 to TRBJ2-1; the D is unclear. Trimming took 1 base from V and 10 from J, leaving 8 bases between them. The CDR3 spans 12 residues. From germline, CDR1 is SEHNR and CDR2 FQNEAQ (reference sequence). CDR3 sequence reads: CASSLGGMEQFF. CDR3 bases: TGTGCCAGCAGCTTAGGAGGCATGGAGCAGTTCTTC.

This clonotype was detected many times. V gene TRBV9 combines with J gene TRBJ2-2; D is undetermined. CDR3 size: 17 residues. Germline V gene lookup returns CDR1 SGDLS and CDR2 YYNGEE. Trimming cost V 3 bases and J 2 bases, with 17 bases left between them. In nucleotides, the CDR3 is TGTGCCAGCAGCGGTGAACCGGGCCGAATAAACACCGGGGAGCTGTTTTTT. Translating gives CASSGEPGRINTGELFF.

The chain couples TRBV6-6 to TRBJ1-2; D gene unclear. Germline V gene lookup returns CDR1 MNHNY and CDR2 SVGAGI (reference sequence). CDR3 size: 11 residues. Between the trimmed V and J ends, which lost 6 bases and 10 bases, there was a span of 12 bases. Written as DNA, the CDR3 is TGTGCCAGCAGGAAGGGCCCAGACTACACCTTC. This translates into CASRKGPDYTF.

Many counts were recorded for this clonotype. V is TRBV9 and J is TRBJ1-3, with 10 positions matching TRBD1. V shed 3 bases and J 8 bases; nucleotides not matched to a gene: 5. Germline CDR1 SGDLS, CDR2 YYNGEE. The CDR3 is 14 amino acids. CDR3: CASSGQGAADTIYF. As DNA, the CDR3 is TGTGCCAGCAGCGGACAGGGGGCGGCGGACACCATATATTTT.

This clonotype appeared many times. This chain joins TRBV15 and TRBJ2-7, with 8 positions matching TRBD1. Germline lookup yields CDR1 LNHNV and CDR2 YYDKDF (reference sequence). The CDR3 loop spans 16 amino acids. The V gene end was trimmed by 4 bases and the J gene end by 1 base; junction bases not matched to a gene: 9. DNA of the CDR3: TGTGCCACCAGCAAATACGGACAGGGATCTTCCTACGAGCAGTACTTC. Amino acids: CATSKYGQGSSYEQYF.

Of note for this clonotype: One end of the junction does not line up with germline, which may come from a read error. This chain uses TRBV2 with TRBJ1-1; 7 positions agree with TRBD1. Looked up from germline, CDR1 is SNHLY and CDR2 is FYNNEI. The CDR3 contains 14 residues. The DNA for the CDR3 is TGTGCCAGCAGGGGAGAATTACGGACAGGTACCTCTACATTT. This codes for CASRGELRTGTSTF.

This clonotype has ten or more counts. The rearrangement joins TRBV20-1 to TRBJ2-3; the D gene is possibly TRBD1 (6 bases). Trimming pared 3 bases from V and 3 bases from J, leaving 10 bases between. The CDR3 spans 13 residues. CDR1 is DFQATT and CDR2 is SNEGSKA in the germline V gene (reference sequence). The CDR3 DNA follows: TGCAGTGCTAGGATTACAGGGACAGATACGCAGTATTTT. This translates into CSARITGTDTQYF.

This clonotype was seen repeatedly, ten times or more. V usage is TRBV27 and J usage is TRBJ2-1, with D perhaps given as TRBD1 or TRBD2 (5 bases each). Trimming pared 3 bases from V and 9 bases from J, leaving 9 bases between. The CDR3 is made up of 12 amino acids. Germline V gives CDR1 MNHEY, CDR2 SMNVEV (reference sequence). CDR3 region: CASSFPGSEQFF. CDR3 bases: TGTGCCAGCAGTTTTCCAGGGAGTGAGCAGTTCTTC.

The sample holds many counts of this clonotype. This chain uses TRBV3-1 with TRBJ2-1; 8 bases are shared with TRBD2. V lost 7 bases to trimming and J lost 13 bases; unmatched junction nucleotides: 9. Per the germline V gene, CDR1 is LGHDT and CDR2 is YNNKEL (reference sequence). The length of the CDR3 is 12 residues. The CDR3 sequence is CASNDPGLGQFF. The CDR3 bases are TGTGCCAGCAACGACCCGGGACTAGGACAGTTCTTC.

This clonotype was seen a few times. The rearrangement uses TRBV7-9 and TRBJ2-3, with 13 positions matching TRBD2. Germline lookup yields CDR1 SEHNR and CDR2 FQNEAQ (reference sequence). With V trimmed by 8 bases and J by 4 bases, 9 bases remained unmatched. This CDR3 has 16 amino acids. This chain's CDR3 is CASRPPGLAGSDTQYF. The CDR3 DNA reads TGTGCCAGCCGACCCCCGGGACTAGCGGGATCAGATACGCAGTATTTT.

This clonotype was seen at least ten times. The chain uses TRBV15 and TRBJ2-2; weak D call: TRBD2 (5 bases). Trimming removed 6 bases from V and 3 bases from J, with 14 bases in between. Germline assignment: CDR1 LNHNV and CDR2 YYDKDF (reference sequence). This CDR3 region has 15 residues. CDR3 DNA: TGTGCCACCAGTTCTAGCTTAGTAGACACCGGGGAGCTGTTTTTT. It encodes CATSSSLVDTGELFF. Variable domain in full (rest from reference TRBV15 and TRBJ2-2): DAMVIQNPRYQVTQFGKPVTLSCSQTLNHNVMYWYQQKSSQAPKLLFHYYDKDFNNEADTPDNFQSRRPNTSFCFLDIRSPGLGDTAMYLCATSSSLVDTGELFFGEGSRLTVL.

This clonotype was found many times. This chain connects TRBV7-2 to TRBJ1-1; D perhaps matches TRBD1 (6 bases). Germline V gives CDR1 SGHTA, CDR2 FQGNSA. V was clipped by 3 bases and J by 1 base, with 9 bases between them. The CDR3 length is 14 residues. The CDR3 loop is CASSLMGANTEAFF. In nucleotides, the CDR3 is TGTGCCAGCAGCTTGATGGGGGCGAACACTGAAGCTTTCTTT.

This clonotype was found many times. This chain uses TRBV20-1 with TRBJ1-2; tentatively, D is TRBD1 (5 bases). This CDR3 spans 16 amino acids. Germline lookup yields CDR1 DFQATT and CDR2 SNEGSKA (reference sequence). Trimming shortened V by 0 bases and J by 7 bases, and 21 bases separated the two germline ends. DNA of the CDR3: TGCAGTGCTAGAGAACCTGGATCAGGGACGCGACGTGGCTACACCTTC. Translating it yields CSAREPGSGTRRGYTF.

This chain joins TRBV28 and TRBJ1-5; D perhaps matches TRBD1 (5 bases). V was shortened by 6 bases and J by 4 bases, with 13 bases between the two germline ends. In germline, CDR1 is MDHEN, CDR2 SYDVKM. The CDR3 loop spans 14 amino acids. Here the CDR3 DNA reads TGTGCCAGCAGCCTCACAGGTGCGAATCAGCCCCAGCATTTT. This gives the protein CASSLTGANQPQHF.

This clonotype has a handful of counts. This chain uses TRBV6-2 or TRBV6-3 with TRBJ2-1; 12 bases fit TRBD2. Germline V gene lookup returns CDR1 MNHEY and CDR2 SVGEGT. The J segment lost 4 bases and the V segment lost 5 bases, leaving 15 bases of the junction unmatched. CDR3 size: 19 residues. CDR3 protein: CASSSPLAGGPRKYNEQFF. CDR3 DNA: TGTGCCAGCAGTAGCCCCCTAGCGGGAGGGCCTCGGAAGTACAATGAGCAGTTCTTC.